A selection of T cell receptor beta chains follows, all from one sample in a study of blood T cell repertoires in COVID-19. Sequenced by immunoSEQ multiplex PCR; TCRdb stores in-frame clones only, minus some. The data show more than 90,000 clones, 85% to 90% seen once. Input material: peripheral blood. These receptors originate from a man in his 70s who had recovered from COVID-19. Both conserved end residues are part of each CDR3. D genes are given only for firm matches. Only part of the rows carry a size: once, few, many, or a class if the clone is expanded.

TRBV6-6	TRBD1	NA	TRBJ2-3	CASRTLVNRGRDTQYF	TGTGCCAGCAGGACTCTTGTTAACAGGGGACGGGATACGCAGTATTTT
TRBV6-4	TRBD1	NA	TRBJ1-1	CASSETGGLNTEAFF	TGTGCCAGCTCAGAGACAGGGGGCCTGAACACTGAAGCTTTCTTT
TRBV5-1	TRBD2	NA	TRBJ2-3	CASSLPTSGGPDTQYF	TGCGCCAGCAGCTTGCCGACTAGCGGGGGACCAGATACGCAGTATTTT
TRBV21-1	NA	NA	TRBJ2-3	CASKAVAGGSTDTQYF	NA
TRBV10-3	NA	NA	TRBJ1-6	CAISEFPPNSYNSPLHF	TGTGCCATCAGTGAGTTTCCCCCCAACTCCTATAATTCACCCCTCCACTTT
TRBV6-1	TRBD1	NA	TRBJ1-6	CASSEVGDRDSPLHF	TGTGCCAGCAGTGAAGTTGGGGACAGGGATTCACCCCTCCACTTT
TRBV9	TRBD2	NA	TRBJ2-1	CASSPVAGSSYNEQFF	TGTGCCAGCAGCCCGGTAGCGGGAAGCTCCTACAATGAGCAGTTCTTC
TRBV3-1/TRBV3-2	NA	NA	TRBJ2-3	CASSPTGGTDTQYF	TGTGCCAGCAGCCCGACGGGAGGCACAGATACGCAGTATTTT
TRBV5-1	NA	NA	TRBJ1-5	CASSLTGDNQPQHF	TGCGCCAGCAGCCTGACAGGAGACAATCAGCCCCAGCATTTT
TRBV4-1	NA	NA	TRBJ1-6	CASARGSSSYNSPLHF	TGCGCCAGCGCGCGCGGATCGAGCTCCTATAATTCACCCCTCCACTTT
TRBV7-6	NA	NA	TRBJ1-1	CASSAGGFTEAFF	TGTGCCAGCAGCGCTGGGGGGTTCACTGAAGCTTTCTTT
TRBV10-3	NA	NA	TRBJ2-1	CAISERAGRVLDEQFF	TGTGCCATCAGTGAAAGGGCCGGGAGAGTCCTGGATGAGCAGTTCTTC
TRBV24-1	TRBD2	NA	TRBJ2-7	CATLPGLAAYEQYF	TGTGCCACCCTTCCGGGACTAGCCGCCTACGAGCAGTACTTC
TRBV4-2	TRBD2	NA	TRBJ2-1	CASSLGLAPGEQFF	TGTGCCAGCAGCCTCGGACTAGCGCCGGGTGAGCAGTTCTTC
TRBV28	NA	many	TRBJ1-2	CASRVTAGYGYTF	TGTGCCAGCAGGGTGACGGCCGGGTATGGCTACACCTTC
TRBV9	NA	NA	TRBJ2-5	CASSFEDEGGGETQYF	TGTGCCAGCAGCTTTGAAGACGAGGGAGGAGGGGAGACCCAGTACTTC
TRBV5-1	TRBD2	NA	TRBJ2-3	CASSFLAGSTDTQYF	TGCGCCAGCAGCTTCCTAGCGGGGAGCACAGATACGCAGTATTTT
TRBV10-3	NA	NA	TRBJ2-1	CATSDSTRSDEQFF	TGTGCCACCTCCGACTCCACGAGATCGGATGAGCAGTTCTTC
TRBV5-4	NA	NA	TRBJ2-7	CASSLNAGSYEQYF	TGTGCCAGCAGCCTCAACGCAGGATCCTACGAGCAGTACTTC
TRBV27	NA	NA	TRBJ1-2	CASSWQEGSDGYTF	TGTGCCAGCAGTTGGCAAGAGGGTTCCGATGGCTACACCTTC
TRBV5-1	TRBD2	few	TRBJ2-2	CASSFQAGVTGELFF	TGCGCCAGCAGCTTCCAAGCGGGAGTCACCGGGGAGCTGTTTTTT
TRBV2	TRBD1	NA	TRBJ1-2	CATTGDESGYTF	TGTGCCACCACAGGGGACGAAAGTGGCTACACCTTC
TRBV2	NA	NA	TRBJ1-5	CASKGVGNQPQHF	TGTGCCAGCAAAGGGGTCGGCAATCAGCCCCAGCATTTT
TRBV27	NA	NA	TRBJ2-3	CASSSGGGTDTQYF	TGTGCCAGCAGTTCCGGGGGAGGCACAGATACGCAGTATTTT
TRBV11-3	NA	NA	TRBJ1-1	CASSFSSNTEAFF	TGTGCCAGCAGCTTTAGCAGCAACACTGAAGCTTTCTTT
TRBV3-1/TRBV3-2	NA	NA	TRBJ1-6	CASSIRLIQNSPLHF	TGTGCCAGCAGCATCCGACTGATTCAGAATTCACCCCTCCACTTT
TRBV3-1/TRBV3-2	NA	NA	TRBJ1-1	CASSQVVDTEAFF	TGTGCCAGCAGCCAAGTTGTCGACACTGAAGCTTTCTTT
TRBV2	NA	NA	TRBJ2-5	CASSRVEETQYF	TGTGCCAGCAGTCGAGTTGAAGAGACCCAGTACTTC
TRBV6-5	NA	few	TRBJ2-7	CASSYRQGLSWQYF	TGTGCCAGCAGTTACCGCCAGGGCCTCTCGTGGCAGTACTTC
TRBV5-5	NA	NA	TRBJ1-6	CASSSRDILNSPLHF	TGTGCCAGCAGCTCCCGGGATATACTTAATTCACCCCTCCACTTT
TRBV27	NA	NA	TRBJ2-7	CASSLLPGESYEQYF	TGTGCCAGCAGTTTATTACCAGGGGAGTCCTACGAGCAGTACTTC
TRBV4-1	NA	NA	TRBJ2-4	CASSQDSREIQYF	TGCGCCAGCAGCCAAGATAGCCGGGAAATTCAGTACTTC
TRBV28	NA	NA	TRBJ2-7	CASLPAGLYEQYF	TGTGCCAGTCTCCCGGCGGGCCTCTACGAGCAGTACTTC
TRBV9	NA	NA	TRBJ2-3	CATARGVSGDTQYF	TGTGCCACCGCCAGGGGGGTTTCGGGAGATACGCAGTATTTT
TRBV30	NA	once	TRBJ2-5	CASYRQETQYF	TGTGCCAGTTACAGGCAAGAGACCCAGTACTTC
TRBV2	TRBD1	NA	TRBJ1-6	CASTVETGDNSPLHF	TGTGCCAGCACTGTTGAGACAGGGGACAATTCACCCCTCCACTTT
TRBV5-1	TRBD1	NA	TRBJ1-4	CASSGGPGGLEKLFF	TGCGCCAGCAGCGGCGGGCCAGGGGGCCTTGAAAAACTGTTTTTT
TRBV28	NA	NA	TRBJ1-5	CASSLSAGSGFQPQHF	TGTGCCAGCAGTTTATCGGCAGGGTCAGGGTTTCAGCCCCAGCATTTT
TRBV6-6	NA	NA	TRBJ1-3	CASSAQISGNTIYF	TGTGCCAGCAGTGCTCAGATCTCTGGAAACACCATATATTTT
TRBV18	TRBD1	NA	TRBJ2-7	CASSTDRDLYEQYF	TGTGCCAGCTCAACCGACAGGGATCTGTACGAGCAGTACTTC
TRBV5-6	TRBD1	NA	TRBJ1-6	CASSLGDRVFSPLHF	TGTGCCAGCAGCTTGGGGGACAGGGTATTTTCACCCCTCCACTTT
TRBV7-2	TRBD1	NA	TRBJ1-4	CASSLAATGNEKLFF	TGTGCCAGCAGCTTAGCGGCGACAGGGAATGAAAAACTGTTTTTT
TRBV11-2	NA	NA	TRBJ2-6	CASRPPRIRFSGANVLTF	TGTGCCAGCAGACCTCCTAGGATACGATTCTCTGGGGCCAACGTCCTGACTTTC
TRBV7-9	NA	NA	TRBJ2-6	CASSLARGTGANVLTF	TGTGCCAGCAGCTTAGCACGAGGTACTGGGGCCAACGTCCTGACTTTC
TRBV29-1	NA	NA	TRBJ1-1	CSLERTDEAFF	TGCAGCTTGGAACGGACAGATGAAGCTTTCTTT
TRBV5-1	TRBD1	NA	TRBJ1-2	CASSQGTGVYYGYTF	TGCGCCAGCAGCCAAGGGACAGGGGTATACTATGGCTACACCTTC
TRBV18	NA	NA	TRBJ1-2	CASSPPGAGPWNGYTF	TGTGCCAGCTCACCACCCGGAGCAGGGCCCTGGAATGGCTACACCTTC
TRBV3-1/TRBV3-2	NA	NA	TRBJ1-3	CASSPLSAGGNTIYF	TGTGCCAGCAGCCCTCTCTCGGCGGGTGGAAACACCATATATTTT